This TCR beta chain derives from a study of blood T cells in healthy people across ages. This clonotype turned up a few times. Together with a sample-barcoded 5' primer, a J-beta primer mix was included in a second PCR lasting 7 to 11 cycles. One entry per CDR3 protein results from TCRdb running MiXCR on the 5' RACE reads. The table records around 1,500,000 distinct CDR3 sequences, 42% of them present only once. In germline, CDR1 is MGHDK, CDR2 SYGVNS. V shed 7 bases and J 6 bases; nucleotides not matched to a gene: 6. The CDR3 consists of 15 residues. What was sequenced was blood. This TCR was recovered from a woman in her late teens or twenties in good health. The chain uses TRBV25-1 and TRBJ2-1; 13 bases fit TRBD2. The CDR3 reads CASNPGTSGTNEQFF. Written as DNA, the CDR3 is TGTGCCAGCAACCCCGGGACTAGCGGGACCAATGAGCAGTTCTTC. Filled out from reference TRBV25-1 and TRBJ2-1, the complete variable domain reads EADIYQTPRYLVIGTGKKITLECSQTMGHDKMYWYQQDPGMELHLIHYSYGVNSTEKGDLSSESTVSRIRTEHFPLTLESARPSHTSQYLCASNPGTSGTNEQFFGPGTRLTVL.